Here is one T cell receptor beta chain with its context. Its antigen is as yet unknown. This sample was taken from a study of Ad26.COV2.S vaccination and SARS-CoV-2 variants. The treatment: roughly 20 received Ad26.COV2.S at low or high dose, single or two shots; a few received placebo; per-sample allocation not given. Samples were taken on day 63 after the first vaccine or placebo injection. Expression of Wuhan-strain SARS-CoV-2 spike came from the Ad26 vector that formed the vaccine. Study-level findings and limits: Breadth, reportedly substantial, characterized the spike-specific CD8+ and CD4+ T cell responses after vaccination.

Germline CDR1 and CDR2: SNHLY and FYNNEI. The CDR3 runs 13 residues. V was pared by 6 bases and J by 5 bases, with 10 bases between. Sequencing was performed with immunoSEQ multiplex PCR; in TCRdb, only in-frame clones are kept and a portion is missing. Altogether about 460,000 clones are present, roughly nine tenths being singletons, with the ten largest covering around 1.8%. The specimen was peripheral blood, collected in a trial of Ad26.COV2.S vaccine versus placebo. The J gene is TRBJ2-2, the V gene TRBV2; weak D call: TRBD1 (5 bases). The clonotype comes from a person aged 18-60 years who received the Ad26.COV2.S COVID-19 vaccine or a placebo. The CDR3 loop reads CASSQGVTGELFF. The CDR3 DNA follows: TGTGCCAGCAGCCAGGGCGTGACCGGGGAGCTGTTTTTT.